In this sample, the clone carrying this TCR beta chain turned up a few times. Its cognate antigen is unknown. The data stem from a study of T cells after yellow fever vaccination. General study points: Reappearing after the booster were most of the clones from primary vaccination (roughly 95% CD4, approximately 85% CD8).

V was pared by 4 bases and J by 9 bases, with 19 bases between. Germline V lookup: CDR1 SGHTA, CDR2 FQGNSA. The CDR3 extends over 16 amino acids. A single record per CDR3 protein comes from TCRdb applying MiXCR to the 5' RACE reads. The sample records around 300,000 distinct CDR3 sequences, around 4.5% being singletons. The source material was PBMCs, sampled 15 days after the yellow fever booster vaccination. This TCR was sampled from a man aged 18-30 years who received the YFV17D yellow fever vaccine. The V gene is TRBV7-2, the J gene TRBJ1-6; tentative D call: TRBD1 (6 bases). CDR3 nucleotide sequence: TGTGCCAGCAGCTCCCGGGCAGGGGTGTATGGTTCACCCCTCCACTTT. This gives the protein CASSSRAGVYGSPLHF.